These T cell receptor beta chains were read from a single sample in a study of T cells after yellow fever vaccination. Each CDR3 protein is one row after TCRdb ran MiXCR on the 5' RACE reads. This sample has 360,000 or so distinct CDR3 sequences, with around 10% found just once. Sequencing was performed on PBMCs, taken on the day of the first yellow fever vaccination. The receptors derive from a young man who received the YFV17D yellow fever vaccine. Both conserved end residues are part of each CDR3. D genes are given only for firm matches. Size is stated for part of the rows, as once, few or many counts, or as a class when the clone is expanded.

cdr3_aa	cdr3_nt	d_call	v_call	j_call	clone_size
CSANPRAGYNEQFF	TGCAGCGCCAATCCCCGGGCGGGTTACAATGAGCAGTTCTTC	-	TRBV29-1	TRBJ2-1	-
CASSIDPSAGYTF	TGTGCCAGTAGTATAGACCCGTCGGCTGGCTACACCTTC	-	TRBV19	TRBJ1-2	-
CASSPQRGRGDTQYF	TGTGCCAGCTCACCACAGCGGGGGCGCGGAGATACGCAGTATTTT	TRBD2	TRBV18	TRBJ2-3	-
CASSLAASGGATYEQYF	TGTGCCAGCAGTTTGGCCGCCAGCGGGGGGGCGACCTACGAGCAGTACTTC	TRBD2	TRBV12-3/TRBV12-4	TRBJ2-7	few
CASSSLAPPYNEQFF	TGTGCCAGCTCATCACTAGCGCCCCCCTACAATGAGCAGTTCTTC	TRBD2	TRBV18	TRBJ2-1	few
CASSPFSGGHNEQFF	TGTGCCAGCAGTCCCTTTAGCGGGGGTCACAATGAGCAGTTCTTC	TRBD2	TRBV27	TRBJ2-1	few
CASSLGQGAQSNYGYTF	TGTGCCAGCAGCTTGGGTCAGGGGGCGCAGAGCAACTATGGCTACACCTTC	TRBD1	TRBV5-4	TRBJ1-2	few
CASSLEPRGEQETQYF	TGTGCCAGCAGCTTAGAGCCCAGGGGTGAACAAGAGACCCAGTACTTC	-	TRBV7-7	TRBJ2-5	-
CASSHPPEDEKLFF	TGTGCCAGCAGCCACCCGCCGGAGGATGAAAAACTGTTTTTT	-	TRBV3-1	TRBJ1-4	-
CASSSEGQRRNEQFF	TGTGCCAGCAGCTCCGAGGGTCAGCGCCGGAATGAGCAGTTCTTC	-	TRBV11-2	TRBJ2-1	few
CAGTNDRVSGNTIYF	TGTGCCGGCACAAATGACAGGGTGTCTGGAAACACCATATATTTT	TRBD1	TRBV25-1	TRBJ1-3	-
CASSYRGFGTQYF	TGTGCCAGCAGTTACCGAGGGTTTGGCACGCAGTATTTT	-	TRBV6-5	TRBJ2-3	few
CASSLAAFNYGYTF	TGTGCCAGCAGCTTAGCGGCTTTTAACTATGGCTACACCTTC	-	TRBV7-2	TRBJ1-2	-
CASRPPGGTDTQYF	TGTGCCAGCAGACCCCCTGGGGGGACAGATACGCAGTATTTT	-	TRBV28	TRBJ2-3	many
CAISESISGSSYEQYF	TGTGCCATCAGTGAGTCGATTAGCGGGTCCTCCTACGAGCAGTACTTC	TRBD2	TRBV10-3	TRBJ2-7	-
CASSLAGGLYEQYF	TGTGCCAGCAGTCTAGCGGGGGGCCTCTACGAGCAGTACTTC	TRBD2	TRBV12-3/TRBV12-4	TRBJ2-7	-
CASSHSEQFF	TGTGCCAGCAGCCACAGTGAGCAGTTCTTC	-	TRBV7-9	TRBJ2-1	few
CASSDSGKISSYNSPLHF	TGTGCCAGCAGTGATTCCGGGAAAATAAGCTCCTATAATTCACCCCTCCACTTT	-	TRBV6-1	TRBJ1-6	few
CASSQQQGPQETQYF	TGCGCCAGCAGCCAACAACAGGGTCCGCAAGAGACCCAGTACTTC	-	TRBV4-1	TRBJ2-5	few
CASRREGFTDTQYF	TGCGCCAGCAGAAGAGAGGGCTTCACAGATACGCAGTATTTT	-	TRBV5-1	TRBJ2-3	-
CASSRFAGVTTDTQYF	TGTGCCAGCTCACGCTTCGCGGGGGTGACCACAGATACGCAGTATTTT	TRBD2	TRBV18	TRBJ2-3	-
CASNDFGNQPQHF	TGTGCCAGCAATGATTTTGGCAATCAGCCCCAGCATTTT	-	TRBV2	TRBJ1-5	many
CASSVDSSYNEQFF	TGTGCCAGCAGCGTGGATAGCTCCTACAATGAGCAGTTCTTC	-	TRBV7-3	TRBJ2-1	few
CASSLTGTANEKLFF	TGTGCCAGCAGTCTAACCGGGACAGCGAATGAAAAACTGTTTTTT	TRBD1	TRBV12-3/TRBV12-4	TRBJ1-4	-
CASSAYDRGPGGYTF	TGTGCCAGCAGCGCCTATGACAGGGGCCCAGGCGGCTACACCTTC	TRBD1	TRBV9	TRBJ1-2	-
CASSFGLAVQETQYF	TGTGCCAGCAGCTTCGGACTAGCGGTACAAGAGACCCAGTACTTC	TRBD2	TRBV7-6	TRBJ2-5	few
CASRATGGPGEQFF	TGTGCCAGCAGAGCGACGGGGGGGCCTGGTGAGCAGTTCTTC	TRBD2	TRBV2	TRBJ2-1	-
CASSLDSHSGNTIYF	TGTGCCAGCAGCTTAGACAGCCACTCTGGAAACACCATATATTTT	-	TRBV7-2	TRBJ1-3	few
CASSPGRETQYF	TGTGCCAGCAGTCCTGGTCGAGAGACCCAGTACTTC	-	TRBV2	TRBJ2-5	many
CASSQDWEDKGYTF	TGCGCCAGCAGCCAAGATTGGGAGGATAAAGGCTACACCTTC	-	TRBV4-1	TRBJ1-2	few
CASSPGAQGLSTDTQYF	TGTGCCAGCTCACCCGGTGCTCAGGGTTTGAGCACAGATACGCAGTATTTT	-	TRBV18	TRBJ2-3	-
CASSQVAGQPQHF	TGTGCCAGCAGCCAAGTCGCTGGTCAGCCCCAGCATTTT	-	TRBV4-2	TRBJ1-5	few
CASTISGGEQFF	TGTGCCAGCACCATCAGCGGGGGAGAGCAGTTCTTC	TRBD2	TRBV9	TRBJ2-1	few
CASSQDRGSQETQYF	TGTGCCAGCAGCCAAGACAGGGGGTCTCAAGAGACCCAGTACTTC	TRBD1	TRBV3-1	TRBJ2-5	few
CASSQDTASGGSFNSPLHF	TGCGCCAGCAGCCAAGATACCGCCTCCGGTGGGTCCTTTAATTCACCCCTCCACTTT	-	TRBV4-3	TRBJ1-6	many